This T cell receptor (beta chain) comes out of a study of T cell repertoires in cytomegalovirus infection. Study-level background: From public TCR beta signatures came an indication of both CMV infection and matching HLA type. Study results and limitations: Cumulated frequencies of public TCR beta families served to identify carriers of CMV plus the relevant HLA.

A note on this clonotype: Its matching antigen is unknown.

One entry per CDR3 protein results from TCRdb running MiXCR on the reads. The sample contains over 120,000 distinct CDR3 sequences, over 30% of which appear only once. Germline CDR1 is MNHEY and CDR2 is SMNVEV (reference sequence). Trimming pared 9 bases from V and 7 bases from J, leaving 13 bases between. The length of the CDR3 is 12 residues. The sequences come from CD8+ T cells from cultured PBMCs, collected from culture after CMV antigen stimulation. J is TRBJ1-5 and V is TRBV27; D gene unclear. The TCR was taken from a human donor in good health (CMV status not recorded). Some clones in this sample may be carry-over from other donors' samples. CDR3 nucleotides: TGTGCCAGTTCTGATGGAAGCCAGCCCCAGCATTTT. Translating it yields CASSDGSQPQHF.